This record looks at one T cell receptor beta chain sequence and its context. TCR beta rearrangements were amplified from peripheral blood genomic DNA. This sample stems from a study of T cell repertoires in aging, cancer and after chemotherapy. The CDR3 has 15 residues. The germline V and J ends were trimmed by 3 bases and 2 bases, with 11 bases remaining between them. Per the germline V gene, CDR1 is KGHSH and CDR2 is LQKENI. Rearranged V-D-J TRB sequences were amplified with a mixed TRB-A/B primer pool. TCRdb redid the calling of the multiplex PCR reads with MiXCR, one entry per CDR3 protein. The sample comprises just under 10,000 distinct CDR3 sequences, approximately 40% of which are singletons, and over 9.5% rests with the top ten.

The sequencing input was blood. This receptor was identified in a human donor in good health. The chain recombines TRBV18 with TRBJ2-1; D may correspond to TRBD1 or TRBD2 (5 bases each). The CDR3 is CASSPGAVTYNEQFF. DNA of the CDR3: TGTGCCAGCTCACCCGGGGCAGTAACCTACAATGAGCAGTTCTTC.